This TCR beta chain was identified during a study of blood T cell repertoires in COVID-19. Clinical histories supplied by participants themselves formed the basis of cohort assignment. Individuals in the exposed group had encountered a COVID-19 case within 2 weeks preceding study entry. The table lists this clone with a count of one. After removal of 4 bases from V and 5 bases from J, the junction contained 6 bases not matched to a gene. This CDR3 spans 15 amino acids. Germline assignment: CDR1 SGHNT and CDR2 YYREEE (reference sequence). How the authors handled the data: Cell counts per sample came from amplifying reference gene primers. The protocol was immunoSEQ multiplex PCR, while the TCRdb copy is restricted to in-frame clones and leaves out a portion. Clone size and V and J calls were adopted from that table, with D and trimming inferred from the DNA. The sample contains roughly 400,000 clones, approximately 90% of which appear only once.

This receptor was obtained from a woman under 30 who had been exposed to COVID-19. This chain uses TRBV5-4 with TRBJ2-3; TRBD2 matches at 11 bases. The source material was PBMCs or T cells enriched from blood (not recorded which). Here the CDR3 DNA reads TGTGCCAGCAGCACTTTAGCGGGAGGGGTAGATACGCAGTATTTT. Protein sequence: CASSTLAGGVDTQYF.